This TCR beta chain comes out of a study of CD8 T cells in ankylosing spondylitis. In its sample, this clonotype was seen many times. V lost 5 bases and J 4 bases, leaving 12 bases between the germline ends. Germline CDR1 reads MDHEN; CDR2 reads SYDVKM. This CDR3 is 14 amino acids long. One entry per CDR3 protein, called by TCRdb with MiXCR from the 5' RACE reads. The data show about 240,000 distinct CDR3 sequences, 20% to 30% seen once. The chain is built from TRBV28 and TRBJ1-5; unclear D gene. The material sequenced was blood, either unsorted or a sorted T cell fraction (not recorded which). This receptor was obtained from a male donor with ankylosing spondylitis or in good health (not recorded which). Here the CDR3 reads CASSAPHHNQPQHF. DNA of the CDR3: TGTGCCAGCAGTGCCCCCCACCATAATCAGCCCCAGCATTTT.